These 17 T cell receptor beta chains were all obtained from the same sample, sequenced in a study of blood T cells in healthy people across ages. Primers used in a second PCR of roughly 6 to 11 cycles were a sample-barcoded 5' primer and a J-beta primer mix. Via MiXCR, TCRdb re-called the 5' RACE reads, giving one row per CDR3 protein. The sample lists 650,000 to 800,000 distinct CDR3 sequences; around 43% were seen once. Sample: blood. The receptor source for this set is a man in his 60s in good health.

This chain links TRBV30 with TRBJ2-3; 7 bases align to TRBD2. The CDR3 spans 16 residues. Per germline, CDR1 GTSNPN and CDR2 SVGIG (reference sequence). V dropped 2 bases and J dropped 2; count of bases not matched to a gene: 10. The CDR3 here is CAWSPISGGFTDTQYF. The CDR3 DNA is TGTGCCTGGAGTCCAATCTCCGGGGGGTTCACAGATACGCAGTATTTT.

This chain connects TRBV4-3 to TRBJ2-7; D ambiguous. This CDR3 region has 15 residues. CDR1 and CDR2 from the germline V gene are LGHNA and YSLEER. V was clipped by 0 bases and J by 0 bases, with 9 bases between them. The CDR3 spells CASSQETDNSYEQYF. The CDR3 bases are TGCGCCAGCAGCCAAGAAACCGACAACTCCTACGAGCAGTACTTC.

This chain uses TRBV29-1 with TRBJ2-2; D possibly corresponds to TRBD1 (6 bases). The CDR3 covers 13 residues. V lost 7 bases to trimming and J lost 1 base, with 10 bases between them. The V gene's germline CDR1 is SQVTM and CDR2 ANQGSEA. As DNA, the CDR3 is TGCAGCGCGAGGACAGTGAACACCGGGGAGCTGTTTTTT. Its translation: CSARTVNTGELFF.

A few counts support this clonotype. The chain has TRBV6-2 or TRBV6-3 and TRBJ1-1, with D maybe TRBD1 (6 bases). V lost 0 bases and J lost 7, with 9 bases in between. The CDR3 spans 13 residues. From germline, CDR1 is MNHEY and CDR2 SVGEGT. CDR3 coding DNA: TGTGCCAGCAGTTACTCGACAGGCTATGAAGCTTTCTTT. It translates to CASSYSTGYEAFF.

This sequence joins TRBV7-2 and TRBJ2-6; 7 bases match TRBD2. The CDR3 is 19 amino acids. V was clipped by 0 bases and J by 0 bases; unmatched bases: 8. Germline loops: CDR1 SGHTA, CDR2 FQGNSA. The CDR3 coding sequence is TGTGCCAGCAGCTTAGCGCCGCGGGGGAAAAGCTCTGGGGCCAACGTCCTGACTTTC. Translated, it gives CASSLAPRGKSSGANVLTF.

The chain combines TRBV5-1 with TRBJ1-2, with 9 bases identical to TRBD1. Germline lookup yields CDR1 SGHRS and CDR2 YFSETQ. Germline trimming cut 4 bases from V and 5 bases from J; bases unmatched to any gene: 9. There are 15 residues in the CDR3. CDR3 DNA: TGCGCCAGCAGCCCGGGACAGGGAGGAAGGTATGGCTACACCTTC. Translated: CASSPGQGGRYGYTF.

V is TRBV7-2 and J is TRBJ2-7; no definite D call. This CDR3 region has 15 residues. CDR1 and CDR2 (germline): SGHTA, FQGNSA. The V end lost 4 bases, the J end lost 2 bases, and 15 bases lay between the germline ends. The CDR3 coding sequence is TGTGCCAGCAGCTCAAGAGATGAAGGGCCCTACGAGCAGTACTTC. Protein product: CASSSRDEGPYEQYF.

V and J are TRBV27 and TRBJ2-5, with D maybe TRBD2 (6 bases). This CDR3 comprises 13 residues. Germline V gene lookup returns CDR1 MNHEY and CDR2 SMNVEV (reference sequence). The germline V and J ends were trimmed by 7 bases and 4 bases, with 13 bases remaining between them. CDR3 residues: CASTRVGGETQYF. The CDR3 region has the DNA TGTGCCAGCACCCGTGTGGGGGGAGAGACCCAGTACTTC.

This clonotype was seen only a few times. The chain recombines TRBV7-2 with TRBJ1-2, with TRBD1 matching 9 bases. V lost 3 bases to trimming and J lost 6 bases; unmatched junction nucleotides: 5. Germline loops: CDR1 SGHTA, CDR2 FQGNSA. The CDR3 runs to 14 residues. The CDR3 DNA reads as TGTGCCAGCAGCTTTATGGGACAGGGAAATGGCTACACCTTC. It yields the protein CASSFMGQGNGYTF. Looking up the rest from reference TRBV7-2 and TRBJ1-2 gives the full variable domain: GAGVSQSPSNKVTEKGKDVELRCDPISGHTALYWYRQSLGQGLEFLIYFQGNSAPDKSGLPSDRFSAERTGGSVSTLTIQRTQQEDSAVYLCASSFMGQGNGYTFGSGTRLTVV.

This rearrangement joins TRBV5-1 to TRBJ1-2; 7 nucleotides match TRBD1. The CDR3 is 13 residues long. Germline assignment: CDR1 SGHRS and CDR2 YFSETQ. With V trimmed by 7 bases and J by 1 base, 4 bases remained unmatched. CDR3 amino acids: CASSGQNNYGYTF. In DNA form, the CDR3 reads TGCGCCAGCTCGGGACAGAATAACTATGGCTACACCTTC.

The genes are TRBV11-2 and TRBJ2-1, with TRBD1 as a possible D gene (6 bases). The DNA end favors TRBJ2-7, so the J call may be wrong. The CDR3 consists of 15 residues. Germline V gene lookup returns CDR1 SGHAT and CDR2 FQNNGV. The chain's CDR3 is CASSSPDRPAYEQYF. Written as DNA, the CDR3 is TGTGCCAGCAGCAGCCCAGACAGGCCAGCCTACGAGCAGTACTTC.

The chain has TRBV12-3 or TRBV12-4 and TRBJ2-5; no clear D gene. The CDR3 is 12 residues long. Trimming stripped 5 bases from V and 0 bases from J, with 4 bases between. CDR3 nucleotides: TGTGCCAGCAGTCAATACCAAGAGACCCAGTACTTC. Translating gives CASSQYQETQYF.

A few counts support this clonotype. The CDR3: CASSLRVNNEQFF. As DNA, the CDR3 is TGTGCCAGCAGTTTGAGGGTAAACAATGAGCAGTTCTTC. The chain links TRBV6-2 or TRBV6-3 to TRBJ2-1; D is possibly TRBD2 (5 bases). This CDR3 is built from 13 residues. V lost 4 bases and J lost 5, with 9 bases in between. Germline values: CDR1 MNHEY, CDR2 SVGEGT.

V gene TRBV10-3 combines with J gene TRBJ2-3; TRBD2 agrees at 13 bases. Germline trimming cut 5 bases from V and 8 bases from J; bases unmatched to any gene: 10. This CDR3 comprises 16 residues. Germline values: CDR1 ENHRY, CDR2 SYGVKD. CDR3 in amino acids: CAISTGTSGISATQYF. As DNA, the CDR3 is TGTGCCATCAGTACTGGGACTAGCGGGATCAGCGCTACGCAGTATTTT.

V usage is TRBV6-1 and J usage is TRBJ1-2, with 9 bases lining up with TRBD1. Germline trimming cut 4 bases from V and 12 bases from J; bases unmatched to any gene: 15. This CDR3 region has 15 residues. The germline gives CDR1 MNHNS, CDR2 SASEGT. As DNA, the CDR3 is TGTGCCAGCAGTGGGGGGTTCGGGGACAGGGTTGACCACACCTTC. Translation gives CASSGGFGDRVDHTF.

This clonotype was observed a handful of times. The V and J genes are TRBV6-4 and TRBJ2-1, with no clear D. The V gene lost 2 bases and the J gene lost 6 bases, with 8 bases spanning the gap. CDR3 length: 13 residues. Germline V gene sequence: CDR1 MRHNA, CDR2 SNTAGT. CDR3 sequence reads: CASSDRLGNEQFF. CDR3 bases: TGTGCCAGCAGTGACCGTTTAGGCAATGAGCAGTTCTTC.

CDR3 nucleotide sequence: TGTGCCAGCAGCGTAGGGTATCGAGGGGTAGCGGATACGCAGTATTTT. This sequence encodes CASSVGYRGVADTQYF. The chain combines TRBV9 with TRBJ2-3; D might be TRBD1 or TRBD2, each matching 5 bases. V was shortened by 0 bases and J by 6 bases, with 17 bases between the two germline ends. Germline-derived CDR1 and CDR2 are SGDLS and YYNGEE. The CDR3 consists of 16 residues.